These 16 T cell receptor beta chains came from one sample sequenced in a study of CD8+ T cells in alopecia areata (dated by TCRdb to about 2018). To prepare the library, the immunoSEQ multiplex PCR assay was applied. RNA was extracted from all samples and reverse transcribed into cDNA as template for TCR sequencing. TCRdb re-hosts the immuneACCESS table, in-frame sequences only. Its copies lack some clones; in the studies checked, an unresolved V gene accounts for under half of them, and the cause for the rest is not known. The sample yields some 120,000 clones; about 46% were counted once. Roughly a tenth of the sample comes from the top ten. The specimen sequenced was NKG2D-low CD8+ T cells sorted from blood. The sample's cell subset or site, from its label and the paper: sorted CD8+ NKG2D-low blood T cells. All receptors come from a human donor with alopecia areata.

This sequence joins TRBV9 and TRBJ2-7; 8 bases line up with TRBD2. V lost 4 bases, J lost 6 bases, and 3 bases stayed unmatched. The CDR3 consists of 12 residues. Germline CDR1 reads SGDLS; CDR2 reads YYNGEE. Here the CDR3 reads CASSTGLGEQYF. The CDR3 DNA is TGTGCCAGCAGCACGGGACTAGGCGAGCAGTACTTC. Full variable domain (missing parts from reference TRBV9 and TRBJ2-7): DSGVTQTPKHLITATGQRVTLRCSPRSGDLSVYWYQQSLDQGLQFLIQYYNGEERAKGNILERFSAQQFPDLHSELNLSSLELGDSALYFCASSTGLGEQYFGPGTRLTVT.

This clone was observed a few times. The chain recombines TRBV29-1 with TRBJ2-1; the D is unclear. V dropped 6 bases and J dropped 2 bases, with 11 bases sitting between them. The CDR3 covers 13 residues. Germline V lookup: CDR1 SQVTM, CDR2 ANQGSEA. The CDR3 loop is CSVGLPTYNEQFF. The DNA for the CDR3 is TGCAGCGTGGGCTTACCAACCTACAATGAGCAGTTCTTC.

This chain joins TRBV30 and TRBJ2-5, with 8 bases that match TRBD2. CDR1 and CDR2 (germline): GTSNPN, SVGIG (reference sequence). CDR3 length: 15 amino acids. V gave up 0 bases and J gave up 0 bases; unmatched junction bases: 3. In DNA, the CDR3 is TGTGCCTGGAGTGTCACCGGGGGGGACCAAGAGACCCAGTACTTC. It yields the protein CAWSVTGGDQETQYF.

Here the CDR3 DNA reads TGTGCCAGCAGTTTATCGAGAACAAGTACCGACGAGCAGTACTTC. This sequence encodes CASSLSRTSTDEQYF. The chain uses TRBV27 and TRBJ2-7; no reliable D call. This CDR3 has 15 residues. The germline V gene encodes CDR1 MNHEY and CDR2 SMNVEV (reference sequence). Trimming removed 0 bases at V and 5 bases at J, with 14 bases between.

This clone showed up just a few times. This rearrangement joins TRBV29-1 to TRBJ2-1, with a possible D match to TRBD2 (5 bases). This CDR3 spans 16 amino acids. CDR1 SQVTM and CDR2 ANQGSEA come from the germline V gene. V was pared by 1 base and J by 4 bases, with 17 bases between. The CDR3 loop reads CSVEGTRQKRYNEQFF. The CDR3 DNA follows: TGCAGCGTTGAAGGGACTCGCCAGAAACGATACAATGAGCAGTTCTTC.

This clone has only a few counts. This chain links TRBV7-8 with TRBJ1-1; no clear D. Trimming left V 0 bases short and J 8 bases short, with 13 bases between. The CDR3 has 14 amino acids. CDR1 and CDR2 (germline): SGHVS, FQNEAQ. The CDR3 loop is CASSLAIGSTEAFF. The CDR3 nucleotides are TGTGCCAGCAGCTTAGCGATTGGCAGCACGGAAGCTTTCTTT.

Only a few counts were recorded for this clone. V gene TRBV5-1 combines with J gene TRBJ2-2; no reliable D call. CDR3 length equals 12 residues. The germline V gene has CDR1 SGHRS and CDR2 YFSETQ. Trimming took 4 bases from V and 8 from J, leaving 9 bases between them. CDR3 loop: CASSRSVGELFF. The DNA of the CDR3 is TGCGCCAGCAGCAGGAGTGTGGGGGAGCTGTTTTTT.

The chain combines TRBV27 with TRBJ1-5; D remains unclear. The CDR3 extends over 13 amino acids. V was clipped by 0 bases and J by 3 bases, with 3 bases between them. The germline V gene encodes CDR1 MNHEY and CDR2 SMNVEV (reference sequence). CDR3 in DNA: TGTGCCAGCAGTTTATCGAACAATCAGCCCCAGCATTTT. Its translation: CASSLSNNQPQHF.

On this clone: Other DNA variants within this sample encode the same CDR3. The genes are TRBV29-1 and TRBJ2-7; D unresolved. Trimming left V 4 bases short and J 0 bases short, with 7 bases between. The CDR3 consists of 12 residues. Per the germline V gene, CDR1 is SQVTM and CDR2 is ANQGSEA. The DNA for the CDR3 is TGCAGCGTTGCGGAGAGCTCCTACGAGCAGTACTTC. Translated: CSVAESSYEQYF.

This clone turned up a few times. The J gene is TRBJ2-1, the V gene TRBV7-3; TRBD2 matches at 7 bases. This CDR3 contains 13 residues. CDR1 and CDR2 from the germline V gene are SGHTA and FQGTGA. V shed 2 bases and J 8 bases; nucleotides not matched to a gene: 3. The CDR3 reads CASSLGLADEQFF. The CDR3 DNA sequence: TGTGCCAGCAGCTTAGGGCTAGCGGATGAGCAGTTCTTC.

In this sample, this clone turned up a few times. This chain joins TRBV29-1 and TRBJ1-5, with unresolved D. V lost 4 bases, J lost 0 bases, and 4 bases lay in between. This CDR3 comprises 12 residues. Germline assignment: CDR1 SQVTM and CDR2 ANQGSEA. This CDR3 reads CSVGFSNQPQHF. The CDR3 DNA reads TGCAGCGTTGGATTTAGCAATCAGCCCCAGCATTTT.

This clone was picked up a small number of times. The J gene is TRBJ1-2, the V gene TRBV4-1; D may be TRBD1 (6 bases). V lost 0 bases to trimming and J lost 4 bases, with 12 bases between them. The CDR3 runs to 15 residues. Germline V lookup: CDR1 MGHRA, CDR2 YSYEKL. The CDR3 loop is CASSQDAGDAYGYTF. In DNA, the CDR3 is TGCGCCAGCAGCCAAGATGCAGGGGATGCCTATGGCTACACCTTC.

This chain connects TRBV30 to TRBJ2-7, with D unclear. Trimming stripped 5 bases from V and 10 bases from J, with 12 bases between. Looked up from germline, CDR1 is GTSNPN and CDR2 is SVGIG (reference sequence). The CDR3 has 10 amino acids. The CDR3 DNA is TGTGCCTGGGGCAGGACCATACAGTACTTC. It yields the protein CAWGRTIQYF. Based on the CDR3 plus reference TRBV30 and TRBJ2-7, the full variable domain is SQTIHQWPATLVQPVGSPLSLECTVEGTSNPNLYWYRQAAGRGLQLLFYSVGIGQISSEVPQNLSASRPQDRQFILSSKKLLLSDSGFYLCAWGRTIQYFGPGTRLTVT.

The V and J genes are TRBV29-1 and TRBJ2-2, with 7 nucleotides matching TRBD2. Trimming cost V 5 bases and J 3 bases; bases outside gene matches: 3. The CDR3 spans 13 residues. Per the germline V gene, CDR1 is SQVTM and CDR2 is ANQGSEA. Written as DNA, the CDR3 is TGCAGCGTTTGCGGGAGAGACACCGGGGAGCTGTTTTTT. Translated: CSVCGRDTGELFF.

This chain links TRBV28 with TRBJ2-3; D possibly uses TRBD1 or TRBD2 (5 bases each). V dropped 7 bases and J dropped 1 base, with 12 bases sitting between them. The CDR3 runs 14 residues. CDR1 and CDR2 from the germline V gene are MDHEN and SYDVKM. The CDR3, as DNA: TGTGCCAGCATGGGTTGGGACGGCACAGATACGCAGTATTTT. Translating it yields CASMGWDGTDTQYF.

The rearrangement links TRBV27 to TRBJ1-1; possibly TRBD1 for D (5 bases). Trimming took off 6 bases at V and 4 bases at J, with 15 bases between the two ends. This CDR3 contains 14 residues. Germline CDR1 reads MNHEY; CDR2 reads SMNVEV (reference sequence). CDR3 sequence (DNA): TGTGCCAGCAGGGCAGGGATTCGAGGCACTGAAGCTTTCTTT. This sequence encodes CASRAGIRGTEAFF.